This T cell receptor beta chain was recovered during a study of neurological immune-mediated disorders. The time point here: longitudinal time-point 3. The CDR3 sequence is 14 residues long. The V end lost 0 bases, the J end lost 6 bases, and 11 bases lay between the germline ends. Germline lookup yields CDR1 MNHEY and CDR2 SMNVEV (reference sequence). This clonotype was seen at least ten times. TCRdb reprocessed the 5' RACE reads with MiXCR, giving one entry per CDR3 protein. Of some 89,000 distinct CDR3 sequences in the sample, 4.3% were seen once. V and J are TRBV27 and TRBJ1-2, with a tentative D call TRBD1 (5 bases). The specimen was PBMCs. The TCR sequence derives from a woman aged 55-70 years with multiple sclerosis. The CDR3: CASSLSAGSNGYTF. DNA of the CDR3: TGTGCCAGCAGTTTATCAGCAGGGTCTAATGGCTACACCTTC.